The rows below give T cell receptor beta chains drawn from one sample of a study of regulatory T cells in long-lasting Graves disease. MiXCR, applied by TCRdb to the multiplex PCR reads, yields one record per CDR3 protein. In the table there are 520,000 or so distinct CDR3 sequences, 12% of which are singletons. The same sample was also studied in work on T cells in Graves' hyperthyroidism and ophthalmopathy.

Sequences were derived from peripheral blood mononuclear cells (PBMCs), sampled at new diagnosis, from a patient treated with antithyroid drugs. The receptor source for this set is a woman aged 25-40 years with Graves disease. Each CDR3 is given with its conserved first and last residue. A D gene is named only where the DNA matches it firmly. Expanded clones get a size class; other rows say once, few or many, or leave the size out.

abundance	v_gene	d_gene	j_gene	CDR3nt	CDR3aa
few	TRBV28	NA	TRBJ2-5	TGTGCCAGCAGCTTGGGCCCTGGCGTGGAGACCCAGTACTTC	CASSLGPGVETQYF
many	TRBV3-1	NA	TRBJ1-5	TGTGCCAGCAGCCAAATGGGGAATCAGCCCCAGCATTTT	CASSQMGNQPQHF
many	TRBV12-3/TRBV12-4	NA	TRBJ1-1	TGTGCCAGCGGGCTCAGGAGGAGTACTGAAGCTTTCTTT	CASGLRRSTEAFF
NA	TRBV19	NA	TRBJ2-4	TGTGCCAGTAGTCAAGGGAAAAACAAAAACATTCAGTACTTC	CASSQGKNKNIQYF
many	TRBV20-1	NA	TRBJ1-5	TGCAGTGCTGCCGGCGGGTCGGATCAGCCCCAGCATTTT	CSAAGGSDQPQHF
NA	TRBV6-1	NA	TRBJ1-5	TGTGCCAGCAGTCTGGGGCAGGGTAATTCTCAGCCCCAGCATTTT	CASSLGQGNSQPQHF
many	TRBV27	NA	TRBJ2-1	TGTGCCAGCAGTTTATCGCGGTCGAGGCGCACCCACAATGAGCAGTTCTTC	CASSLSRSRRTHNEQFF
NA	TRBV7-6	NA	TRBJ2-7	TGTGCCAGCAGCCCGACTCTTTTCCGCTCCTACGAGCAGTACTTC	CASSPTLFRSYEQYF
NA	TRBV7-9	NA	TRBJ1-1	TGTGCCAGCAGCCCCGGTGGGAGAATGAACACTGAAGCTTTCTTT	CASSPGGRMNTEAFF
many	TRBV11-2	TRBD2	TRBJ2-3	TGTGCCAGCAGCTTAGCACTAGCGGGAATAGATACGCAGTATTTT	CASSLALAGIDTQYF
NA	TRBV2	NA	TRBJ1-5	TGTGCCAGCAGTGACATCGTCGGGGGACGGTACCAGCCCCAGCATTTT	CASSDIVGGRYQPQHF
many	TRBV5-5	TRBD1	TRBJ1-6	TGTGCCAGCAGCGGCAACAGGGGACGTTCGTATTCACCCCTCCACTTT	CASSGNRGRSYSPLHF
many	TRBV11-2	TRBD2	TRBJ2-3	TGTGCCAGCAGCTTCAATGCGGGAGGGCCATCAGATACGCAGTATTTT	CASSFNAGGPSDTQYF
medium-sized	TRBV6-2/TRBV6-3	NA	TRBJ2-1	TGTGCCAGCAGTCGCCCAAAGGGTAGCGGACTCTACAATGAGCAGTTCTTC	CASSRPKGSGLYNEQFF
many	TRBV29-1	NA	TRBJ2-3	TGCAGCGTTGCAGCTAGCGCGGAGGCAGATACGCAGTATTTT	CSVAASAEADTQYF
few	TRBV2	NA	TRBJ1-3	TGTGCCAGCGGGGCGGTTAACTCTGGAAACACCATATATTTT	CASGAVNSGNTIYF
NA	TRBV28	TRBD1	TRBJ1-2	TGTGCCTGCAGTCGTCGAAACAGGGGGTATGGCTACACCTTC	CACSRRNRGYGYTF
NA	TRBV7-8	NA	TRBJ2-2	TGTGCCAGCAGCTTACGGGACCAGGGGACCGGGGAGCTGTTTTTT	CASSLRDQGTGELFF
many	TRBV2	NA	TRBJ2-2	TGTGCCAGCAGTTGGGACGGGTGGACCGGGGAGCTGTTTTTT	CASSWDGWTGELFF
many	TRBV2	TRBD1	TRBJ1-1	TGTGCCAGCCGACAGGGGGAGGACACTGAAGCTTTCTTT	CASRQGEDTEAFF
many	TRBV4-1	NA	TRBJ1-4	TGCGCCAGCAGCCAAGTTGGTGAAAAACTGTTTTTT	CASSQVGEKLFF
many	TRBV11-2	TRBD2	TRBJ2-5	TGTGCCAGCAGCAAAACTAGCGCCCAAGAGACCCAGTACTTC	CASSKTSAQETQYF